The entry that follows covers one T cell receptor (beta chain) sequence. In its sample, this clonotype was seen many times. What this receptor recognizes is not known. No much larger clone is present one base from it, and per-base qualities are unavailable. According to the germline V gene, CDR1 reads SQVTM and CDR2 reads ANQGSEA. Counted from cysteine to phenylalanine, this CDR3 has 13 amino acids. Only the CDR3 DNA is retained, 39 bases long and in frame from the first base. The junction shows trimming of 6 bases on V and 2 bases on J, plus 14 bases between the germline ends. To prepare the library, 5' RACE was applied. Sequenced on an Illumina HiSeq 2500. A second PCR of roughly 6 to 11 cycles was run with a J-beta primer mix and a sample-barcoded 5' primer. A template-switch 5' adaptor carrying 12 random nucleotides introduced a unique molecular identifier onto each TCR beta cDNA molecule. Each sample yielded at least 3 million CDR3-containing paired-end reads. First-strand cDNA was synthesized from all RNA with the Mint cDNA synthesis kit, primed by a TRBC-specific oligonucleotide. Following uracil-DNA glycosylase treatment, all cDNA underwent a first 18-cycle PCR with the universal primers M1SS and BC2_uni_R. On the authors' methods: Normalization of each sample was performed by random selection of 1 million high-quality reads, each carrying a distinct molecular identifier. Instead of being binned into consensus sequences, reads that shared molecular identifiers were thrown out. MiTCR, with a Q25 quality threshold and the strictest error-elimination algorithm, was used for CDR3 identification, clonotype clustering and error correction. A nonparametric unseen species model with Euler transformation was used to estimate a lower bound on total TCR beta diversity. TCRdb took the public reads, trimmed them with fastp at Q25, ran MiXCR for clone calling and kept in-frame beta chains. Rows are combined by CDR3 protein, so each entry shows the most common genes and DNA. The V and J calls follow TCRdb's processing rather than the paper's. The sample profile shows about a million distinct CDR3 sequences; approximately 49% of them were found once. The top ten clonotypes cover roughly 12% of the sample.

Systemically healthy Caucasian individuals from Russia, about 38 in total and aged about 6 to 100 years, were included as donors. About 10 milliliters of peripheral blood were collected from each donor into EDTA-treated Vacutainer tubes. Ficoll-Paque density-gradient centrifugation was used to isolate PBMCs, with at least 6.5 million per sample. Trizol reagent was used to extract total RNA from the PBMCs, yielding at least 5.5 micrograms per sample. For every donor, an aliquot of PBMCs went through flow cytometry to measure the percentages of naive CD45RAhigh/CD27high T cells. This record comes from a study of blood T cells in healthy people across ages (dated by TCRdb to the mid-2010s). Regarding the complete study: In model experiments, template switching captured about one uniquely barcoded TCR beta cDNA molecule for every two T cells. The study analyzed two additional independent replicas of 1 million unique cDNA reads from the same blood draw for two donors, one aged 18 to 30 and one aged 80 or older. To track age-related changes in TCR beta repertoire diversity, the study relied on deep sequencing normalized with unique cDNA molecular identifiers. Donors of different ages were randomly distributed across sequencing lanes to avoid experimental bias. Four age groups were formed from the donors: young (average about 15 years), middle-aged (approximately 40), aged (under 70) and long-lived (more than 75). The research as a whole found: Conclusive comparison of naive and antigen-experienced compartments was prevented by the profiling of bulk unsorted PBMCs. Estimates of total diversity from one million sequenced T cells were regarded as lower bounds and underestimates. The CMV infection status of donors was not known, potentially confounding age-related changes in expanded clonotypes. Observed TCR beta diversity per million T cells fell roughly linearly with age, and a significant reduction was already apparent by age about 36. Compared with the aged group, more naive CD4+ T cells, fewer expanded clones and increased TCR diversity were shown by the long-lived group, suggesting age selection. There was a strong correlation between observed TCR beta diversity and the percentage of naive T cells measured by flow cytometry.

Sequencing was done on a sample of blood. The clonotype comes from a man aged 30-40 years in good health. Recombination linked TRBV29-1 to TRBJ2-7, with a weak D call of TRBD1 (6 bases match). The bases read TGCAGCGTGTCCGGGACATCCCCCTACGAGCAGTACTTC. The encoded protein is CSVSGTSPYEQYF.